This TCR beta chain was identified during a study of blood T cell repertoires in COVID-19. Study as a whole: Collection of acute and convalescent COVID-19 samples took place in the United States, Italy and Spain. Sources were T cells, B-cell-depleted T cells, or PBMCs; the material itself was cDNA or gDNA.

The V end lost 0 bases, the J end lost 3 bases, and 8 bases lay between the germline ends. This CDR3 is 14 amino acids long. CDR1 LGHDT and CDR2 YNNKEL come from the germline V gene (reference sequence). This clone was found once. Original analysis: Reference gene primers were amplified, and this amplification served to estimate nucleated cell counts. Sequencing used immunoSEQ multiplex PCR; TCRdb keeps in-frame clones, though not all of them. V and J calls and clone size are given by that table; D and trimming were obtained from the DNA. The sample shows fewer than 250,000 clones, over 80% of them seen only once. Seattle cases were enrolled at active infection and followed longitudinally.

V is TRBV3-1 (or the pseudogene TRBV3-2) and J is TRBJ1-2; D not resolved. The sequence came from a woman aged 55-69 years with COVID-19, enrolled during active disease. Sequenced: peripheral blood. CDR3 nucleotide sequence: TGTGCCAGCAGCCAAGATGGCGGATACTATGGCTACACCTTC. It is translated as CASSQDGGYYGYTF.